Listed below are T cell receptor beta chains from one sample, sequenced in a study of T cell changes during pregnancy in multiple sclerosis. Profiling relied on immunoSEQ multiplex PCR, and the TCRdb table lists in-frame clones only, not all of them. The data contain under 60,000 clones, roughly 95% of them singletons. The specimen was CD4+ T cells from peripheral blood mononuclear cells, collected in the third trimester of pregnancy. These receptors all come from a female donor with multiple sclerosis, enrolled in a pregnancy study. The CDR3 runs from the conserved cysteine through the conserved F or W. Each record gives: clone size, J gene, D gene, V gene, CDR3 protein, CDR3 DNA. The D gene is left open where the match is weak. A row's size may be missing; if present it is once, few, many or a size class.

- TRBJ1-4 TRBD1 TRBV27 CASKGGWAEKLFF TGTGCCAGCAAAGGGGGCTGGGCCGAAAAACTGTTTTTT
- TRBJ2-6 - TRBV10-3 CAISESSGANVLTF TGTGCCATCAGTGAGTCGTCGGGGGCCAACGTCCTGACTTTC
- TRBJ2-7 TRBD1 TRBV6-6 CASTDRGHSYEQYF TGTGCCAGCACCGACAGGGGCCACTCCTACGAGCAGTACTTC
- TRBJ2-1 TRBD2 TRBV4-3 CASSRAGGTSGASYNEQFF TGCGCCAGCAGCCGGGCGGGCGGGACTAGCGGGGCCTCCTACAATGAGCAGTTCTTC
- TRBJ2-2 - TRBV5-1 CASSAGEADTGELFF TGCGCCAGCAGCGCTGGGGAGGCGGACACCGGGGAGCTGTTTTTT
once TRBJ2-1 - TRBV28 CASSFPGVRGGAYNEQFF TGTGCCAGCAGTTTTCCCGGGGTAAGAGGGGGGGCCTACAATGAGCAGTTCTTC
- TRBJ1-6 - TRBV7-9 CASSFPGDNSPLHF TGTGCCAGCAGCTTTCCGGGGGATAATTCACCCCTCCACTTT
- TRBJ1-1 TRBD1 TRBV7-2 CASSLETGFGTEAFF TGTGCCAGCAGCCTCGAGACAGGGTTCGGTACTGAAGCTTTCTTT
- TRBJ1-3 - TRBV18 CASSYSPTGSSGNTIYF TGTGCCAGCTCATACTCACCAACGGGTAGCTCTGGAAACACCATATATTTT
once TRBJ1-3 - TRBV9 CASSVGHLSGNTIYF TGTGCCAGCAGCGTTGGACACCTCTCTGGAAACACCATATATTTT
- TRBJ2-3 - TRBV6-9 CASSYYSGFADTQYF TGTGCCAGCAGTTATTACTCAGGGTTTGCAGATACGCAGTATTTT
- TRBJ2-7 TRBD1 TRBV9 CASSATGGSYEQYF TGTGCCAGCAGCGCGACAGGGGGCTCCTACGAGCAGTACTTC
- TRBJ2-7 - TRBV9 CASSVDPGSSEQYF TGTGCCAGCAGCGTAGATCCGGGTTCGAGCGAGCAGTACTTC
once TRBJ1-4 - TRBV6-5 CASSYVQSNEKLFF TGTGCCAGCAGTTACGTACAGAGTAATGAAAAACTGTTTTTT
- TRBJ1-3 - TRBV2 CASSGNRVTGNTIYF TGTGCCAGCAGCGGAAACAGGGTAACAGGAAACACCATATATTTT
- TRBJ1-1 - TRBV5-1 CASSLDSGATATATEAFF TGCGCCAGCAGCTTGGACTCGGGAGCCACAGCTACCGCCACTGAAGCTTTCTTT
once TRBJ2-5 TRBD2 TRBV29-1 CSVELLAGVGEETQYF TGCAGCGTTGAATTACTAGCGGGAGTTGGGGAGGAGACCCAGTACTTC
- TRBJ2-7 TRBD1 TRBV6-1 CASSDGGQGAYEQYF TGTGCCAGCAGTGATGGGGGACAGGGGGCCTACGAGCAGTACTTC
- TRBJ1-3 - TRBV13 CASSPPTVAPGNTIYF TGTGCCAGCAGCCCCCCGACCGTAGCACCTGGAAACACCATATATTTT
- TRBJ2-5 TRBD1 TRBV4-2 CASSRPGQQETQYF TGTGCCAGCAGCCGTCCGGGACAGCAAGAGACCCAGTACTTC
- TRBJ2-1 - TRBV7-2 CASSLGPTYNEQFF TGTGCCAGCAGCTTAGGGCCGACCTACAATGAGCAGTTCTTC
- TRBJ1-2 - TRBV7-8 CASSLGGGYGYTF TGTGCCAGCAGCTTAGGGGGAGGCTATGGCTACACCTTC
- TRBJ2-1 - TRBV9 CASSVVGVSYNEQFF TGTGCCAGCAGCGTAGTCGGGGTCTCCTACAATGAGCAGTTCTTC
- TRBJ1-4 - TRBV13 CASSLAAGGNEKLFF TGTGCCAGCAGCTTAGCGGCGGGAGGTAATGAAAAACTGTTTTTT
- TRBJ2-2 - TRBV7-2 CASSPVPSSHSYTGELFF TGTGCCAGCAGCCCGGTGCCCTCTAGCCACTCCTACACCGGGGAGCTGTTTTTT
once TRBJ1-1 - TRBV5-6 CASSLDGLNTEAFF TGTGCCAGCAGCTTGGACGGGTTGAACACTGAAGCTTTCTTT
- TRBJ2-2 TRBD2 TRBV7-2 CASSLSGRATGELFF TGTGCCAGCAGCTTGAGCGGGAGGGCCACCGGGGAGCTGTTTTTT
- TRBJ2-2 TRBD2 TRBV11-2 CASSRLAGGAGELFF TGTGCCAGCAGCAGACTAGCGGGAGGGGCCGGGGAGCTGTTTTTT
once TRBJ2-6 - TRBV7-9 CASSSDISGANVLTF TGTGCCAGCAGCTCAGACATCTCTGGGGCCAACGTCCTGACTTTC
- TRBJ1-2 - TRBV27 CASSLRGKAINYGYTF TGTGCCAGCAGTTTAAGGGGGAAGGCCATTAACTATGGCTACACCTTC
once TRBJ1-1 - TRBV19 CASTAAGGKAFF TGTGCCAGTACCGCGGCGGGTGGAAAAGCTTTCTTT
- TRBJ2-3 - TRBV7-2 CASSFLVQETDTQYF TGTGCCAGCAGCTTTCTCGTCCAAGAGACAGATACGCAGTATTTT
- TRBJ2-3 TRBD2 TRBV7-8 CASSLAINGLAGSDTQYF TGTGCCAGCAGCTTAGCCATAAATGGACTAGCGGGATCAGATACGCAGTATTTT
- TRBJ2-3 - TRBV29-1 CSAGHLSTDTQYF TGCAGCGCCGGACATCTAAGCACAGATACGCAGTATTTT
- TRBJ1-5 - TRBV28 CASRNRGDNQPQHF TGTGCCAGCAGAAACCGGGGAGACAATCAGCCCCAGCATTTT
- TRBJ2-7 TRBD2 TRBV18 CASSPPQAGGSYEQYF TGTGCCAGCTCACCACCCCAGGCGGGGGGTTCCTACGAGCAGTACTTC
- TRBJ1-5 - TRBV6-1 CASSESPVWQPQHF TGTGCCAGCAGTGAAAGCCCCGTCTGGCAGCCCCAGCATTTT
- TRBJ2-1 - TRBV5-6 CASSLISVSSYNEQFF TGTGCCAGCAGCTTAATCAGCGTTTCCTCCTACAATGAGCAGTTCTTC
- TRBJ2-7 - TRBV28 CASTSGSLYEQYF TGTGCCAGCACTTCCGGGAGTCTCTACGAGCAGTACTTC
- TRBJ2-2 - TRBV21-1 CASSIRDSDTGELFF TGTGCCAGCAGCATACGGGACAGCGACACCGGGGAGCTGTTTTTT
- TRBJ2-1 TRBD2 TRBV19 CASSPRTSGNEQFF TGTGCCAGTAGCCCAAGGACTAGCGGCAATGAGCAGTTCTTC
- TRBJ1-1 - TRBV30 CAWTRDTNTEAFF TGTGCCTGGACCCGGGACACGAACACTGAAGCTTTCTTT
- TRBJ2-7 - TRBV5-1 CASSLDFYSYEQYF TGCGCCAGCAGCTTGGACTTCTACTCCTACGAGCAGTACTTC
- TRBJ2-7 - TRBV11-1 CASSSGQTSIQYF TGTGCCAGCAGTTCAGGACAGACCTCTATCCAGTACTTC
- TRBJ1-4 - TRBV7-2 CASSLALRGGEKLFF TGTGCCAGCAGCTTAGCTCTCAGGGGCGGGGAAAAACTGTTTTTT
- TRBJ2-1 TRBD2 TRBV6-6 CASRNGLAGFDEQFF TGTGCCAGCAGGAATGGACTAGCGGGGTTCGATGAGCAGTTCTTC
- TRBJ2-1 - TRBV7-9 CASSSPDSINEQFF TGTGCCAGCAGTTCTCCTGACAGTATCAATGAGCAGTTCTTC
- TRBJ2-3 TRBD2 TRBV19 CASSISSRTSGTDTQYF TGTGCCAGTAGTATTTCTTCCCGGACTAGCGGCACAGATACGCAGTATTTT
- TRBJ2-1 TRBD1 TRBV5-1 CASSLVGTGVPLGEQFF TGCGCCAGCAGCTTGGTAGGGACAGGGGTGCCGTTGGGTGAGCAGTTCTTC
- TRBJ2-2 TRBD1 TRBV30 CAWSRQGAGELFF TGTGCCTGGAGCCGACAGGGAGCCGGGGAGCTGTTTTTT
- TRBJ1-2 - TRBV5-1 CASSLGWTEVSYGYTF TGCGCCAGCAGCTTGGGTTGGACAGAAGTTAGCTATGGCTACACCTTC
- TRBJ2-2 - TRBV6-4 CASSPDSNTGELFF TGTGCCAGCAGTCCGGACAGCAACACCGGGGAGCTGTTTTTT
- TRBJ2-1 - TRBV15 CATSRDFRTATYNEQFF TGTGCCACCAGCAGAGATTTCCGGACAGCCACCTACAATGAGCAGTTCTTC
- TRBJ1-2 - TRBV5-1 CASSPERANYGYTF TGCGCCAGCAGCCCGGAGAGGGCAAACTATGGCTACACCTTC
- TRBJ2-5 - TRBV4-2 CASSRLGGDEETQYF TGTGCCAGCAGCCGTTTAGGGGGGGATGAAGAGACCCAGTACTTC
- TRBJ2-1 - TRBV7-2 CASSLTSIMGNEQFF TGTGCCAGCAGCCTGACTAGTATTATGGGCAATGAGCAGTTCTTC
once TRBJ1-6 TRBD1 TRBV9 CASSAEDRSANSPLHF TGTGCCAGCAGCGCAGAGGACAGGAGCGCTAATTCACCCCTCCACTTT
- TRBJ2-1 TRBD2 TRBV15 CATSRGLAGDNEQFF TGTGCCACCAGCAGAGGCCTAGCGGGAGACAATGAGCAGTTCTTC
- TRBJ1-6 TRBD1 TRBV5-4 CASSLASGTGNSPLHF TGTGCCAGCAGCTTGGCGTCCGGGACAGGGAATTCACCCCTCCACTTT
- TRBJ2-1 TRBD2 TRBV6-6 CASSRSSGNNEQFF TGTGCCAGCAGTAGATCTAGCGGGAACAATGAGCAGTTCTTC